The 32 T cell receptor beta chains reported below all come from one sample, sequenced in a study of identical twins listed by TCRdb under 2016. The method behind the library was 5' RACE. Sequencer: Illumina HiSeq 2000. TCRdb applied fastp at Q25 and MiXCR to the public reads, then kept only in-frame beta chains. Each entry merges the rows of one CDR3 protein and shows their most common DNA and genes. The table for this sample lists 200,000 to 250,000 distinct CDR3 sequences; roughly 12% of them were counted only once. The ten most abundant clones make up approximately 4% of the sample. This same sample was also part of a study on yellow fever vaccine responses in identical twins.

Specimen: memory (CD45RO+) T cells sorted from blood. The intended sense of this specimen's cell subset or site label: CD45RO+ enriched T cells. The receptor source for this set is a young woman in good health.

The chain links TRBV7-2 to TRBJ2-7; TRBD2 matches 12 bases. The length of the CDR3 is 15 residues. With 5 bases clipped from V and 4 bases from J, the junction kept 6 bases outside the gene matches. Germline CDR1 reads SGHTA; CDR2 reads FQGNSA. CDR3 protein: CASSPGTSGPYEQYF. CDR3 sequence (DNA): TGTGCCAGCAGCCCGGGGACTAGCGGGCCGTACGAGCAGTACTTC.

The rearrangement links TRBV3-1 to TRBJ2-7, with a possible D match to TRBD1 (6 bases). The CDR3 is 14 residues long. CDR1 is LGHDT, CDR2 YNNKEL, per germline (reference sequence). Trimming removed 1 base from V and 3 bases from J, with 10 bases in between. The CDR3 DNA follows: TGTGCCAGCAGCCAAGTTGGCAGGGGCTACGAGCAGTACTTC. Translation gives CASSQVGRGYEQYF.

The chain employs TRBV24-1 and TRBJ2-2, with 14 bases aligning to TRBD2. Germline CDR1 KGHDR, CDR2 SFDVKD. The CDR3 runs 18 residues. The junction had 9 bases not matched to a gene; V was cut back by 4 bases and J by 6 bases. CDR3 amino acids: CATSDPGTSGSRSGELFF. Written as DNA, the CDR3 is TGTGCCACCAGTGACCCCGGGACTAGCGGGAGCAGATCCGGGGAGCTGTTTTTT.

The V gene is TRBV4-2, the J gene TRBJ2-1; 8 nucleotides line up with TRBD2. Germline CDR1 reads LGHNA; CDR2 reads YNFKEQ. The CDR3 covers 16 residues. J lost 10 bases, V lost 4 bases, and 15 bases had no gene match. The CDR3 DNA reads TGTGCCAGCAGCCCTGGGACGGGGGGGCAGGTGGAGGAGCAGTTCTTC. This translates into CASSPGTGGQVEEQFF.

This clonotype was counted between two and nine times. The rearrangement uses TRBV4-3 and TRBJ2-1; 10 positions agree with TRBD1. The CDR3 extends over 15 amino acids. In germline, CDR1 is LGHNA, CDR2 YSLEER. With V trimmed by 0 bases and J by 9 bases, 5 bases remained unmatched. Here the CDR3 reads CASSQEGTGVGEQFF. The CDR3 nucleotides read TGCGCCAGCAGCCAAGAGGGGACAGGGGTTGGTGAGCAGTTCTTC.

This clonotype appeared a few times. J is TRBJ2-2 and V is TRBV6-4; no clear D gene. This CDR3 has 16 residues. Germline CDR1 MRHNA, CDR2 SNTAGT. Trimming left V 3 bases short and J 1 base short, with 12 bases between. The CDR3 bases are TGTGCCAGCAGTGAAGGCATCGAAGGGAACACCGGGGAGCTGTTTTTT. This sequence encodes CASSEGIEGNTGELFF.

This clonotype is a singleton in its sample. The rearrangement links TRBV7-9 to TRBJ1-5; D unclear. V was cut by 1 base and J by 4 bases, with 11 bases left in between. CDR1 and CDR2 (germline): SEHNR, FQNEAQ (reference sequence). The CDR3 loop spans 15 amino acids. The chain's CDR3 is CASSLGGQKNQPQHF. For the CDR3, the DNA is TGTGCCAGCAGCTTAGGAGGGCAGAAAAATCAGCCCCAGCATTTT.

This clonotype was observed many times. V gene TRBV11-2 combines with J gene TRBJ1-2; unclear D gene. Germline assignment: CDR1 SGHAT and CDR2 FQNNGV. Trimming shortened V by 2 bases and J by 8 bases, and 9 bases separated the two germline ends. The CDR3 is 12 residues long. This CDR3 is CASSLLRAGYTF. Here the CDR3 DNA reads TGTGCCAGCAGCTTATTAAGGGCCGGCTACACCTTC.

This clonotype turned up a few times. The chain employs TRBV9 and TRBJ1-1, with D uncertain. The CDR3 is 15 amino acids. Germline V gene lookup returns CDR1 SGDLS and CDR2 YYNGEE. The V and J ends lost 3 bases and 2 bases respectively, with 14 bases between them. This CDR3 reads CASSGSSGGNTEAFF. DNA for the CDR3: TGTGCCAGCAGCGGATCCTCAGGTGGAAACACTGAAGCTTTCTTT.

This clonotype appeared many times. The V gene is TRBV7-6, the J gene TRBJ2-2; tentatively, D is TRBD1 (5 bases). CDR3 size: 15 residues. Trimming took 6 bases from V and 7 from J, leaving 18 bases between them. Per germline, CDR1 SGHVS and CDR2 FNYEAQ. In DNA form, the CDR3 reads TGTGCCAGCAGTAAAAAATGGGGCGTTGGCGGGGAGCTGTTTTTT. Protein sequence: CASSKKWGVGGELFF.

This clonotype was observed a handful of times. The rearrangement links TRBV28 to TRBJ2-6, with a weak D call TRBD1 (6 bases). CDR1 is MDHEN, CDR2 SYDVKM, per germline. V lost 6 bases, J lost 4 bases, and 13 bases lay in between. This CDR3 has 15 amino acids. The CDR3 DNA sequence: TGTGCCAGCAGCAACCAGGGGAACGGGGCCAACGTCCTGACTTTC. Encoded protein: CASSNQGNGANVLTF.

The chain couples TRBV29-1 to TRBJ2-3, with TRBD1 matching over 9 bases. This CDR3 is built from 15 residues. Germline-derived CDR1 and CDR2 are SQVTM and ANQGSEA. The J segment lost 5 bases and the V segment lost 7 bases, leaving 13 bases of the junction unmatched. CDR3 in DNA: TGCAGCGGGAGTGGACAGGGGATTATTGGAGATACGCAGTATTTT. It yields the protein CSGSGQGIIGDTQYF.

This clonotype was seen only a few times. V and J are TRBV28 and TRBJ2-7; tentatively, D is TRBD2 (6 bases). This CDR3 is built from 12 residues. CDR1 is MDHEN, CDR2 SYDVKM, per germline. Trimming stripped 5 bases from V and 7 bases from J, with 12 bases between. The CDR3 spells CASSRPRGEQYF. The CDR3 nucleotides read TGTGCCAGCAGTCGGCCTCGGGGGGAGCAGTACTTC.

This clonotype was counted at least ten times. The rearrangement uses TRBV24-1 and TRBJ2-6, with D unclear. The CDR3 consists of 14 residues. Germline V CDR1 and CDR2: KGHDR, SFDVKD. V dropped 4 bases and J dropped 0 bases, with 3 bases sitting between them. The CDR3 loop is CATSEDSGANVLTF. As DNA, the CDR3 is TGTGCCACCAGTGAGGACTCTGGGGCCAACGTCCTGACTTTC.

V is TRBV30 and J is TRBJ2-7; TRBD2 agrees at 11 bases. CDR3 length equals 17 residues. V was clipped by 2 bases and J by 2 bases; unmatched bases: 11. Looked up from germline, CDR1 is GTSNPN and CDR2 is SVGIG (reference sequence). Written as DNA, the CDR3 is TGTGCCTGGAGTCAACTAGCGGGGGCCCCCAATCCCTACGAGCAGTACTTC. Protein: CAWSQLAGAPNPYEQYF.

The table lists this clonotype with many counts. The rearrangement uses TRBV18 and TRBJ2-5; D might be TRBD1 (6 bases). CDR1 KGHSH and CDR2 LQKENI come from the germline V gene. The CDR3 is 13 residues long. The V gene lost 4 bases and the J gene lost 2 bases, with 8 bases spanning the gap. The CDR3 DNA reads as TGTGCCAGCTCACGGGGGCCTCAAGAGACCCAGTACTTC. Its protein product is CASSRGPQETQYF.

The chain employs TRBV20-1 and TRBJ2-1, with TRBD2 matching over 8 bases. V lost 5 bases and J lost 6; bases outside the gene matches: 9. From germline, CDR1 is DFQATT and CDR2 SNEGSKA (reference sequence). The CDR3 extends over 14 amino acids. The CDR3 is CSASEAGAPNEQFF. DNA for the CDR3: TGCAGTGCTTCTGAAGCGGGAGCCCCCAATGAGCAGTTCTTC.

This clonotype was seen once. The rearrangement uses TRBV30 and TRBJ2-3, with 8 nucleotides matching TRBD2. In germline, CDR1 is GTSNPN, CDR2 SVGIG (reference sequence). This CDR3 comprises 14 residues. Trimming took 5 bases from V and 6 from J; bases not matched to a gene: 10. CDR3: CAWGQAGEYDTQYF. The CDR3 DNA is TGTGCCTGGGGACAAGCGGGAGAGTATGATACGCAGTATTTT.

This clonotype was observed at least ten times. The gene calls are TRBV20-1 and TRBJ2-7, with 8 bases matching TRBD2. The germline CDR1 and CDR2 sequences are DFQATT and SNEGSKA (reference sequence). This CDR3 contains 15 residues. Germline trimming cut 0 bases from V and 0 bases from J; bases unmatched to any gene: 4. The CDR3 DNA is TGCAGTGCTAGAGATTGGGGGACTAGCTCCTACGAGCAGTACTTC. Its translation: CSARDWGTSSYEQYF.

This clonotype appeared many times. V gene TRBV7-2 combines with J gene TRBJ2-2; D is unresolved. The CDR3 totals 12 residues. Per germline, CDR1 SGHTA and CDR2 FQGNSA. The V gene lost 8 bases and the J gene lost 3 bases, with 7 bases spanning the gap. DNA of the CDR3: TGTGCCAGCTCACCGGACACCGGGGAGCTGTTTTTT. This translates into CASSPDTGELFF.

This chain links TRBV3-1 with TRBJ2-1; 10 nucleotides match TRBD2. CDR1 is LGHDT, CDR2 YNNKEL, per germline (reference sequence). J lost 9 bases, V lost 2 bases, and 16 bases had no gene match. The CDR3 is 18 residues long. CDR3 amino acids: CASSQFILSSGGRGEQFF. DNA of the CDR3: TGTGCCAGCAGCCAATTTATTCTTTCTAGCGGGGGTCGGGGTGAGCAGTTCTTC.

The table lists this clonotype with a few counts. The chain combines TRBV6-1 with TRBJ2-7; TRBD2 matches at 11 bases. The CDR3 has 18 residues. Losses at the gene ends were 7 bases for V and 3 bases for J; bases not matched to a gene: 17. Germline CDR1 is MNHNS and CDR2 is SASEGT. CDR3 sequence reads: CASNTLLAGGPGDYEQYF. The DNA of the CDR3 is TGTGCCAGCAACACTCTCCTAGCGGGAGGCCCCGGAGACTACGAGCAGTACTTC.

The chain has TRBV28 and TRBJ2-7, with a tentative D call TRBD2 (6 bases). CDR1 is MDHEN, CDR2 SYDVKM, per germline. This CDR3 has 14 amino acids. Trimming stripped 1 base from V and 6 bases from J, with 13 bases between. CDR3 residues: CASSLYRGNGEQYF. The CDR3 coding sequence is TGTGCCAGCAGTTTATATCGGGGGAATGGCGAGCAGTACTTC. The entire variable domain, with the rest obtained from reference TRBV28 and TRBJ2-7, is as follows: DVKVTQSSRYLVKRTGEKVFLECVQDMDHENMFWYRQDPGLGLRLIYFSYDVKMKEKGDIPEGYSVSREKKERFSLILESASTNQTSMYLCASSLYRGNGEQYFGPGTRLTVT.

This clonotype was counted between two and nine times. The chain employs TRBV3-1 and TRBJ1-2; D might be TRBD1 (5 bases). V dropped 0 bases and J dropped 5 bases, with 16 bases sitting between them. This CDR3 spans 16 amino acids. Germline CDR1 LGHDT, CDR2 YNNKEL (reference sequence). The CDR3 loop reads CASSQEVSRQGYGYTF. Here the CDR3 DNA reads TGTGCCAGCAGCCAAGAAGTTTCGCGGCAGGGATATGGCTACACCTTC.

CDR3 in amino acids: CSHKSRGAFF. DNA for the CDR3: TGCAGCCACAAGTCCCGGGGAGCTTTCTTT. J is TRBJ1-1 and V is TRBV29-1; unclear D gene. The germline V and J ends were trimmed by 8 bases and 10 bases, with 14 bases remaining between them. The CDR3 runs to 10 residues. Germline V lookup: CDR1 SQVTM, CDR2 ANQGSEA.

This clonotype occurred many times. This sequence joins TRBV5-1 and TRBJ2-5; 7 bases are shared with TRBD2. The ends lost 4 bases at V and 7 bases at J; junction bases unmatched: 10. Germline V gene lookup returns CDR1 SGHRS and CDR2 YFSETQ. The CDR3 totals 14 residues. The CDR3 DNA is TGCGCCAGCAGCCCCGGGACTACAGGTGGGACCCAGTACTTC. Protein sequence: CASSPGTTGGTQYF.

This clonotype has a count of ten or more. The chain has TRBV12-3 or TRBV12-4 and TRBJ2-6; D is unclear. The V end lost 10 bases, the J end lost 4 bases, and 11 bases lay between the germline ends. This CDR3 spans 13 amino acids. The CDR3 region is CANAPPGANVLTF. The DNA for the CDR3 is TGTGCCAACGCCCCGCCAGGGGCCAACGTCCTGACTTTC.

The chain is built from TRBV3-1 and TRBJ1-1; D may be TRBD1 (5 bases). Trimming shortened V by 7 bases and J by 5 bases, and 14 bases separated the two germline ends. The CDR3 covers 13 residues. The germline CDR1 and CDR2 sequences are LGHDT and YNNKEL (reference sequence). CDR3 amino acids: CASIRQRGTEAFF. The CDR3 DNA sequence: TGTGCCAGCATCCGCCAACGGGGGACTGAAGCTTTCTTT. Drawing the rest from reference TRBV3-1 and TRBJ1-1, the complete variable domain is DTAVSQTPKYLVTQMGNDKSIKCEQNLGHDTMYWYKQDSKKFLKIMFSYNNKELIINETVPNRFSPKSPDKAHLNLHINSLELGDSAVYFCASIRQRGTEAFFGQGTRLTVV.

This clonotype showed up just a few times. The chain couples TRBV30 to TRBJ2-2; 9 bases align to TRBD1. V shed 1 base and J 0 bases; nucleotides not matched to a gene: 0. Germline V gene lookup returns CDR1 GTSNPN and CDR2 SVGIG (reference sequence). This CDR3 is built from 15 residues. The CDR3 DNA reads TGTGCCTGGAGTGGACAGGGGGCGAACACCGGGGAGCTGTTTTTT. Its translation: CAWSGQGANTGELFF.

This clonotype was seen a few times. The chain couples TRBV11-3 to TRBJ2-3, with 10 bases lining up with TRBD2. Trimming removed 1 base from V and 3 bases from J; junction bases left unmatched: 4. This CDR3 has 16 residues. Looked up from germline, CDR1 is SGHNT and CDR2 is YENEEA. This chain's CDR3 is CASSLGASGRTDTQYF. CDR3 nucleotide sequence: TGTGCCAGCAGCTTAGGGGCTAGCGGGAGAACAGATACGCAGTATTTT.

The table lists this clonotype with a few counts. The chain is built from TRBV5-1 and TRBJ2-1; maybe TRBD2 (5 bases). The CDR3 sequence is 15 residues long. The ends were cut back, 5 bases at V and 2 bases at J, with 14 bases in the middle. From germline, CDR1 is SGHRS and CDR2 YFSETQ. The CDR3 DNA reads as TGCGCCAGCAGTCTTGGAGGCTGGGCCTACAATGAGCAGTTCTTC. Protein sequence: CASSLGGWAYNEQFF.

This clonotype was picked up many times. V gene TRBV3-1 combines with J gene TRBJ2-5; 11 bases map to TRBD2. CDR1 and CDR2 (germline): LGHDT, YNNKEL (reference sequence). V was pared by 4 bases and J by 5 bases, with 3 bases of the junction left unmatched. The CDR3 runs 14 residues. The CDR3 DNA follows: TGTGCCAGCAGCCCACGGACTAGCGGGGAGACCCAGTACTTC. It is translated as CASSPRTSGETQYF.